Described below is a single T cell receptor beta chain sequence and its context. Antigen specificity is unknown. MiXCR was run by TCRdb on the 5' RACE reads, yielding one entry per CDR3 protein. Found here are over 110,000 distinct CDR3 sequences, 7% to 9% of them singletons; the top ten hold 0.73%. The entry originates in a study of T cells after yellow fever vaccination. Study-level background: With SMART-Seq v4 Ultra Low Input, the fractions containing low cell numbers were prepared. Findings and limits, study-wide: It was a small share of clonotypes that appeared in both CD4 and CD8 compartments. Post-booster repertoires contained most primary-vaccination clones again (roughly 97% CD4, around 88% CD8).

The CDR3 runs 16 residues. J lost 2 bases, V lost 2 bases, and 2 bases had no gene match. The germline V gene encodes CDR1 SGHTA and CDR2 FQGNSA. Sequencing used CD4+ T cells sorted from PBMCs, obtained 5 days after the yellow fever booster vaccination. This clonotype was sampled from a man aged 25 to 40 who received the YFV17D yellow fever vaccine. V and J are TRBV7-2 and TRBJ2-1, with 11 positions matching TRBD1. This CDR3 is CASSLRGQGAYNEQFF. The CDR3 coding sequence is TGTGCCAGCAGCTTAAGGGGACAGGGGGCCTACAATGAGCAGTTCTTC.